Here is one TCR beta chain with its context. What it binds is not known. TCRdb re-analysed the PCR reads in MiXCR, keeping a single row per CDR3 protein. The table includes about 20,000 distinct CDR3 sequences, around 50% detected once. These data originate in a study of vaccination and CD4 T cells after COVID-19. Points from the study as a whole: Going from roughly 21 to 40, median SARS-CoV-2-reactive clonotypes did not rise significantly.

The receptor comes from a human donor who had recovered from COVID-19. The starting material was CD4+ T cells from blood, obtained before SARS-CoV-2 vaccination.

In nucleotides, the CDR3 is TGCAGCGTTGACAGGGACAGGGTGAAGACCCAGTACTTC. Its protein product is CSVDRDRVKTQYF. The chain uses TRBV29-1 and TRBJ2-5; 9 nucleotides line up with TRBD1. V was pared by 3 bases and J by 6 bases, with 5 bases of the junction left unmatched. CDR1 and CDR2 (germline): SQVTM, ANQGSEA. The CDR3 contains 13 residues.